This TCR beta chain came from a study of metastatic and nonmetastatic thyroid tumors. Study details: It was across blood and tumor or nodule tissue from malignant and benign thyroid patients that repertoires were compared. Study-level points and caveats: Within blood and tumor, benign nodules reportedly had significantly lower TCR beta diversity than malignant thyroid tumors did.

Germline CDR1 and CDR2: MDHEN and SYDVKM. The CDR3 covers 15 residues. V lost 6 bases and J 7 bases, leaving 22 bases between the germline ends. TCRdb redid the clone calls on the PCR reads using MiXCR. The sample yields around 18,000 clones, roughly 13% seen once. Every patient underwent thyroid surgery untreated. In its sample, this clone ranks as medium-sized. Its antigen remains unknown. The chain combines TRBV28 with TRBJ2-7, with D perhaps matching TRBD2 (6 bases). The clonotype comes from a female donor with papillary thyroid cancer or a benign thyroid nodule (not recorded which). Some clones in this sample may be carry-over from other donors' samples. Input material: blood. The CDR3 sequence: CASRDQTGLAGEQYF. The DNA for the CDR3 is TGTGCCAGCAGGGACCAGACGGGCCTGGCGGGGGAGCAGTACTTC.